This T cell receptor beta chain was identified during a study of cytomegalovirus exposure and HLA in healthy donors. Study-wide results and limits: Apparent HLA restriction characterized most CMV-associated TCR beta chains in a later analysis. A reported reduction in N-insertions relative to the approximately 690-donor mean was seen in an Asian-associated ancestry cluster in a later analysis.

The PCR ran on 60 Vbeta and 13 Jbeta primers. The assay was immunoSEQ multiplex PCR, and TCRdb's table has in-frame clones only and misses some. Seen here are 100,000 to 150,000 clones, just under 80% observed once, and the top ten hold around 1.9%. Worth noting for this clone: Its cognate antigen is unknown.

This CDR3 has 15 residues. Germline CDR1 is KGHSH and CDR2 is LQKENI. Trimming cost V 4 bases and J 9 bases, with 19 bases left between them. Healthy bone marrow donors made up the cohort. This clonotype was sampled from a woman between 40 and 55 years old in good health and CMV-seronegative. The chain links TRBV18 to TRBJ2-1; D is perhaps TRBD2 (8 bases). The sample was PBMCs. This CDR3 reads CASSRAGGDSSEQFF. CDR3 nucleotides: TGTGCCAGCTCACGGGCCGGGGGGGACAGCTCTGAGCAGTTCTTC.